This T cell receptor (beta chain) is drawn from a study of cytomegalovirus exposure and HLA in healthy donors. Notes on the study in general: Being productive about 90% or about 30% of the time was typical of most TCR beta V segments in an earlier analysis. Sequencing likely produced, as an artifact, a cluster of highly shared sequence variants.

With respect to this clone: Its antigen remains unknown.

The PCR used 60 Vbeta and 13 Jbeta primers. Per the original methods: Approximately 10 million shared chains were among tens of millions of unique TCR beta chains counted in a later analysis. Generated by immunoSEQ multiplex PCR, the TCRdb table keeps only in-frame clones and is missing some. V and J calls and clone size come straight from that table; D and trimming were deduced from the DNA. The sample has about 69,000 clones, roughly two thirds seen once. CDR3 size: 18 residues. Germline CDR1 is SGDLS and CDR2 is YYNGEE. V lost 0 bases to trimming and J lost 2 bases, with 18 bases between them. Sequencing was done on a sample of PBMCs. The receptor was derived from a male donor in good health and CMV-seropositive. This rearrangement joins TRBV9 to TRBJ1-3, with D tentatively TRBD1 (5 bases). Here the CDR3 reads CASSVELPGQFPGNTIYF. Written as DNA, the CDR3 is TGTGCCAGCAGCGTAGAGCTTCCAGGGCAGTTTCCTGGAAACACCATATATTTT.